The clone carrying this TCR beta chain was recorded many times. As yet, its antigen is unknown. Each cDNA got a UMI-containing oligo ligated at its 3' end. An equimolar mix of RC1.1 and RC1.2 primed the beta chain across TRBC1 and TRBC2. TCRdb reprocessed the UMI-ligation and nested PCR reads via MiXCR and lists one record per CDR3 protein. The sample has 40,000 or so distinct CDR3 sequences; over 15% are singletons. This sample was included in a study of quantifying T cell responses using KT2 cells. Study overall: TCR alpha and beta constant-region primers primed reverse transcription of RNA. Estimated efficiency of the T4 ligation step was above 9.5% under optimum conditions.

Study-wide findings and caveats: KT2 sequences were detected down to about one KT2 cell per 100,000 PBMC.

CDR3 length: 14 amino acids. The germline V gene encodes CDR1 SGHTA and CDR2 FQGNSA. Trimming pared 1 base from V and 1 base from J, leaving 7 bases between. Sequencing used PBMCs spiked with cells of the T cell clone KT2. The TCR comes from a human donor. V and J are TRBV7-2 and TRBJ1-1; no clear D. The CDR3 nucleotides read TGTGCCAGCAGCTTAGTGTACAGGAACACTGAAGCTTTCTTT. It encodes CASSLVYRNTEAFF.